A selection of T cell receptor beta chains follows, all from one sample in a study of shared clonotypes between healthy human individuals. Profiled with immunoSEQ multiplex PCR; TCRdb holds only in-frame clones, not every one. The table includes roughly 530,000 clones, less than 96% detected once. The sample consisted of naive CD4+ T cells sorted from blood. The receptors stem from a woman in her 30s in good health. CDR3s include the opening cysteine and the closing phenylalanine or tryptophan. A D gene is named only where the DNA matches it firmly. The size entry is marked missing in some rows and otherwise reads once, few, many or a size class.

V gene,D gene,J gene,clone size,CDR3 DNA,CDR3 protein
TRBV28,TRBD2,TRBJ2-7,NA,TGTGCCAGCAGAAATAGCGGGAGGGGGCAGTACTTC,CASRNSGRGQYF
TRBV7-9,TRBD1,TRBJ1-4,NA,TGTGCCAGCAGCCCGACAGGGGGTGATGAAAAACTGTTTTTT,CASSPTGGDEKLFF
TRBV5-4,TRBD2,TRBJ2-5,NA,TGTGCCAGCAGCGGACCGGGACTAGAAGAGACCCAGTACTTC,CASSGPGLEETQYF
TRBV11-2,TRBD2,TRBJ2-7,NA,TGTGCCAGCAGCCTCCCCCCCTCGGGAGGGCCCTCCGAGCAGTACTTC,CASSLPPSGGPSEQYF
TRBV6-5,NA,TRBJ1-4,once,TGTGCCAGCAGTTACTCGATTGGGCAGGGTGAAAAACTGTTTTTT,CASSYSIGQGEKLFF
TRBV29-1,TRBD1,TRBJ2-7,NA,TGCAGCGTATCGGACAGGGCCTACGAGCAGTACTTC,CSVSDRAYEQYF
TRBV29-1,NA,TRBJ2-7,NA,TGCAGCGTTGGGGCAGCTTCCTACGAGCAGTACTTC,CSVGAASYEQYF
TRBV6-5,NA,TRBJ1-2,NA,TGTGCCAGCAGCTGGACGGGGCCCGACTATGGCTACACCTTC,CASSWTGPDYGYTF
TRBV6-5,NA,TRBJ1-2,NA,TGTGCCAGCAGTTACCAGGAAGAATATGGCTACACCTTC,CASSYQEEYGYTF
TRBV4-3,NA,TRBJ2-7,NA,TGCGCCAGCAGCCTAGGCACAGAACTTTCCTACGAGCAGTACTTC,CASSLGTELSYEQYF
TRBV2,NA,TRBJ1-1,NA,TGTGCCAGCAGTGGCAGGACAGCCCTCACTGAAGCTTTCTTT,CASSGRTALTEAFF
TRBV4-1,NA,TRBJ2-2,NA,TGCGCCAGCAGCCAAGATCGGGGGGCCAAGGTCGGCACCGGGGAGCTGTTTTTT,CASSQDRGAKVGTGELFF
TRBV5-1,NA,TRBJ2-2,once,TGCGCCAGCAGCTTGTCTGTCACCGGGGAGCTGTTTTTT,CASSLSVTGELFF
TRBV27,TRBD1,TRBJ1-2,NA,TGTGCCAGCGGACAGGGGTATAACTATGGCTACACCTTC,CASGQGYNYGYTF
TRBV11-2,NA,TRBJ1-4,NA,TGTGCCAGCAGCCCAGGGGTTAGGGAAAAACTGTTTTTT,CASSPGVREKLFF
TRBV25-1,TRBD2,TRBJ2-2,NA,TGTGCCAGCGGACTAGCGGGAGGACCCACCGGGGAGCTGTTTTTT,CASGLAGGPTGELFF
TRBV30,NA,TRBJ2-1,NA,TGTGCCTGGGGGGACCGGAACGGGAGAGGTAATGAGCAGTTCTTC,CAWGDRNGRGNEQFF
TRBV28,NA,TRBJ2-7,NA,TGTGCCAGCAGTTTAGACGGATCACCCTACGAGCAGTACTTC,CASSLDGSPYEQYF
TRBV30,NA,TRBJ2-5,NA,TGTGCCTGGACAGGGCAAGAGACCCAGTACTTC,CAWTGQETQYF
TRBV5-5,NA,TRBJ1-2,NA,TGTGCCAGCAGCTTGGCCCAGGACGAGTATGGCTACACCTTC,CASSLAQDEYGYTF
TRBV28,NA,TRBJ2-7,once,TGTGCCAGCAGTTTATTCCAGCGGAGTCAGTACTTC,CASSLFQRSQYF
TRBV7-9,TRBD2,TRBJ2-7,NA,TGTGCCAGCAGCTCCGGGACTAGCGGGAGGGCCGGCTACGAGCAGTACTTC,CASSSGTSGRAGYEQYF
TRBV15,NA,TRBJ1-1,once,TGTGCCACCAGCAGAGGGCCCGGGGCCTACACTGAAGCTTTCTTT,CATSRGPGAYTEAFF
TRBV19,TRBD1,TRBJ2-2,NA,TGTGCCAGTAGTATGGACAGGTGGGGAACCGGGGAGCTGTTTTTT,CASSMDRWGTGELFF
TRBV6-6,TRBD1,TRBJ1-2,NA,TGTGCCAGCAGACCCCGGACAGGGGTTGACTATGGCTACACCTTC,CASRPRTGVDYGYTF
TRBV28,TRBD2,TRBJ2-3,NA,TGTGCCAGCAGGCTCGGGACTAGCGGGGGCAGGCATACGCAGTATTTT,CASRLGTSGGRHTQYF
TRBV14,NA,TRBJ2-5,NA,TGTGCCAGCAGCCGGAGGGGAGAGACCCAGTACTTC,CASSRRGETQYF
TRBV7-9,NA,TRBJ1-1,NA,TGTGCCAGCAGCTTAGAGGTCTGGGGCGCGGACACTGAAGCTTTCTTT,CASSLEVWGADTEAFF
TRBV4-1,NA,TRBJ2-3,NA,TGCGCCAGCAGCCAAGGTCCAGGGGAAACAGATACGCAGTATTTT,CASSQGPGETDTQYF
TRBV19,NA,TRBJ1-4,NA,TGTGCCAGTAGTATGAGAAATGAAAAACTGTTTTTT,CASSMRNEKLFF
TRBV5-1,TRBD2,TRBJ2-2,NA,TGCGCCAGCAGACCGGGACTAACTAACACCGGGGAGCTGTTTTTT,CASRPGLTNTGELFF
TRBV27,NA,TRBJ2-3,once,TGTGCCAGCGGGGGGGCCGACGGGAGCACAGATACGCAGTATTTT,CASGGADGSTDTQYF
TRBV11-2,TRBD1,TRBJ2-7,NA,TGTGCCAGCAGACCTCCCCCGGGACAGGGATGGTACGAGCAGTACTTC,CASRPPPGQGWYEQYF
TRBV7-9,NA,TRBJ1-6,NA,TGTGCCAGCACCCGCACCGATTCACCCCTCCACTTT,CASTRTDSPLHF
TRBV11-2,NA,TRBJ2-7,NA,TGTGCCAGCAGCCTCCAGGGGGGAGCCCTCACACACTACGAGCAGTACTTC,CASSLQGGALTHYEQYF
TRBV28,NA,TRBJ2-7,NA,TGTGCCAGCAGTTCCCTAAGCCCGAGGGGGTTCGAGCAGTACTTC,CASSSLSPRGFEQYF
TRBV6-1,NA,TRBJ1-3,NA,TGTGCCAGCAGTGTTCAGATAACGAGCTCTGGAAACACCATATATTTT,CASSVQITSSGNTIYF
TRBV15,TRBD1,TRBJ1-2,NA,TGTGCCACCAGCAGTTTCGACAGGGGGCAAGGCTACACCTTC,CATSSFDRGQGYTF
TRBV9,NA,TRBJ2-7,NA,TGTGCCAGCAGCCCGTCTGGGGGTTTTTACGAGCAGTACTTC,CASSPSGGFYEQYF
TRBV7-9,TRBD1,TRBJ1-2,NA,TGTGCCAGCAGCACAAAACCAAGGACAGGGGGCGCGGTCAGTGGCTACACCTTC,CASSTKPRTGGAVSGYTF
TRBV7-9,NA,TRBJ2-5,NA,TGTGCCAGCAGCTTAGGGGAGCAAGAGACCCAGTACTTC,CASSLGEQETQYF
TRBV28,TRBD1,TRBJ1-2,NA,TGTGCCAGCAGTTTAGAGGAGGGGGCTCGAGGCTATGGCTACACCTTC,CASSLEEGARGYGYTF
TRBV18,TRBD2,TRBJ2-7,NA,TGTGCCAGCTCACCTACTAGCGGGAGCTCCTACGAGCAGTACTTC,CASSPTSGSSYEQYF
TRBV6-5,NA,TRBJ1-3,NA,TGTGCCAGCACTTCAAGGAGGGAAAGAAACACCATATATTTT,CASTSRRERNTIYF